Included here is one TCR beta chain sequence, with context. The source of the sample is a study of blood T cell repertoires in COVID-19. Study-wide background: T cells, B-cell-depleted T cells, or PBMCs provided the cDNA or gDNA that served as material.

This table comes from immunoSEQ multiplex PCR, and its TCRdb copy is limited to in-frame clones, with some not included. This table holds roughly 250,000 clones, around 90% found once. There are 16 residues in the CDR3. Trimming cost V 5 bases and J 7 bases; bases outside gene matches: 12. Germline V gene data show CDR1 as SEHNR and CDR2 as FQNEAQ (reference sequence). The clonotype originates from a man younger than 40 with COVID-19, enrolled during active disease. The chain has TRBV7-9 and TRBJ2-7, with 12 bases lining up with TRBD2. The sequencing sample was made of peripheral blood. CDR3 sequence (DNA): TGTGCCAGCAGCGCGGGTCTAGCGGGGGGGCCTCGGGAGCAGTACTTC. This codes for CASSAGLAGGPREQYF.